The next 22 T cell receptor beta chains were all read from a single sample in a study of response to subunit inactivated influenza vaccine (dated by TCRdb to between 2017 and 2018). What this sample's time point label stands for: 45 days after influenza vaccine administration. Library prep was done by RT-PCR. Sequenced on an Illumina HiSeq 2500. Starting from the raw public reads, TCRdb applied fastp trimming at Q25, assembled clones with MiXCR and retained in-frame beta chains. Every entry covers one CDR3 protein and lists the most common genes and DNA from its rows. In all, the sample holds approximately 500,000 distinct CDR3 sequences, and around 13% of those were seen once. The ten largest clones take up roughly 13% of the sample. The starting material was PBMCs from blood, obtained 45 days after vaccination. The receptor source for this set is a man aged 50-59 years who received an inactivated influenza vaccine. Donor details come from another sample of the same person, matched by shared clones.

This clonotype has a handful of counts. CDR3 amino acids: CASSEIMNTEAFF. The DNA of the CDR3 is TGTGCCAGCAGTGAGATAATGAACACTGAAGCTTTCTTT. The V and J genes are TRBV6-4 and TRBJ1-1; D is undetermined. The V end lost 3 bases, the J end lost 0 bases, and 5 bases lay between the germline ends. The CDR3 is made up of 13 amino acids. Germline V gene data show CDR1 as MRHNA and CDR2 as SNTAGT.

This clonotype was counted only a few times. V usage is TRBV4-3 and J usage is TRBJ1-1; tentatively, D is TRBD1 (5 bases). The V end was cut by 1 base, the J end by 7 bases, with 13 bases between. The germline V gene encodes CDR1 LGHNA and CDR2 YSLEER. The CDR3 is 14 residues long. The CDR3 sequence is CASSQALQVNEAFF. In DNA, the CDR3 is TGCGCCAGCAGCCAAGCCCTACAGGTAAATGAAGCTTTCTTT.

The chain combines TRBV6-5 with TRBJ1-4; D may be TRBD1 (5 bases). Germline V gene lookup returns CDR1 MNHEY and CDR2 SVGAGI. Trimming stripped 0 bases from V and 6 bases from J, with 11 bases between. This CDR3 region has 15 residues. The CDR3 DNA follows: TGTGCCAGCAGTTACTCAGGGGAGGGATATGAAAAACTGTTTTTT. Translation gives CASSYSGEGYEKLFF.

The genes are TRBV7-2 and TRBJ2-3; TRBD2 matches at 11 bases. The CDR3 sequence is 17 residues long. Trimming took 5 bases from V and 4 from J; bases not matched to a gene: 11. Per the germline V gene, CDR1 is SGHTA and CDR2 is FQGNSA. The CDR3 DNA sequence: TGTGCCAGCAGCCCCAGACTAGCGGGACTATTATCAGATACGCAGTATTTT. As protein: CASSPRLAGLLSDTQYF.

A few counts support this clonotype. The chain uses TRBV9 and TRBJ2-7; 9 nucleotides agree with TRBD2. J lost 6 bases, V lost 4 bases, and 14 bases had no gene match. Germline CDR1 is SGDLS and CDR2 is YYNGEE. The CDR3 runs to 16 residues. In nucleotides, the CDR3 is TGTGCCAGCAGCCAGGCCAGCGGGAGGCCCCAAAGCGAGCAGTACTTC. Amino acid sequence: CASSQASGRPQSEQYF. The full variable domain, rest sourced from reference TRBV9 and TRBJ2-7, is DSGVTQTPKHLITATGQRVTLRCSPRSGDLSVYWYQQSLDQGLQFLIQYYNGEERAKGNILERFSAQQFPDLHSELNLSSLELGDSALYFCASSQASGRPQSEQYFGPGTRLTVT.

This clonotype was seen only a few times. The J gene is TRBJ2-5, the V gene TRBV7-2; 13 bases line up with TRBD2. After removal of 0 bases from V and 3 bases from J, the junction contained 1 base not matched to a gene. The CDR3 has 16 residues. Germline CDR1 reads SGHTA; CDR2 reads FQGNSA. The CDR3 spells CASSLAGLAGKETQYF. Here the CDR3 DNA reads TGTGCCAGCAGCTTAGCGGGACTAGCGGGAAAAGAGACCCAGTACTTC.

There are a few counts of this clonotype. The V and J genes are TRBV7-9 and TRBJ1-1; TRBD1 matches 10 bases. With V trimmed by 4 bases and J by 6 bases, 2 bases remained unmatched. Germline-derived CDR1 and CDR2 are SEHNR and FQNEAQ (reference sequence). The CDR3 totals 13 residues. The CDR3 protein is CASSWDRGAEAFF. The DNA for the CDR3 is TGTGCCAGCAGCTGGGACAGGGGCGCTGAAGCTTTCTTT.

In its sample, this clonotype was seen a few times. V and J are TRBV20-1 and TRBJ2-7; no clear D gene. CDR1 DFQATT and CDR2 SNEGSKA come from the germline V gene (reference sequence). The ends were cut back, 5 bases at V and 5 bases at J, with 13 bases in the middle. The CDR3 sequence is 12 residues long. DNA of the CDR3: TGCAGTGCTTTGCTTACGGATAACGAGCAGTACTTC. Translated: CSALLTDNEQYF.

This clonotype was picked up a small number of times. Written as DNA, the CDR3 is TGTGCCAGCAGCGGATATAGCGGGACCCTGGGCGAGCAGTACTTC. This gives the protein CASSGYSGTLGEQYF. V gene TRBV7-9 combines with J gene TRBJ2-7, with 8 bases that match TRBD2. The CDR3 contains 15 residues. Germline V gives CDR1 SEHNR, CDR2 FQNEAQ (reference sequence). J gave up 6 bases and V 5 bases, and 12 bases lay outside the gene matches.

This clonotype was counted a few times. The chain couples TRBV4-1 to TRBJ2-2; D may correspond to TRBD1 or TRBD2 (5 bases each). Trimming took off 4 bases at V and 0 bases at J, with 15 bases between the two ends. The CDR3 covers 17 residues. Germline V gives CDR1 MGHRA, CDR2 YSYEKL. The DNA for the CDR3 is TGCGCCAGCAGCCCCTGGACAAGACTATCGAACACCGGGGAGCTGTTTTTT. Its protein is CASSPWTRLSNTGELFF.

This clonotype was recorded a few times. The chain is built from TRBV15 and TRBJ2-2; D may be TRBD2 (7 bases). The CDR3 consists of 14 residues. The V gene's germline CDR1 is LNHNV and CDR2 YYDKDF (reference sequence). Trimming took 3 bases from V and 7 from J, leaving 12 bases between them. Here the CDR3 reads CATSSGEGDGELFF. The DNA for the CDR3 is TGTGCCACCAGCAGTGGGGAGGGGGACGGGGAGCTGTTTTTT. Together with reference TRBV15 and TRBJ2-2, the CDR3 gives the full variable domain: DAMVIQNPRYQVTQFGKPVTLSCSQTLNHNVMYWYQQKSSQAPKLLFHYYDKDFNNEADTPDNFQSRRPNTSFCFLDIRSPGLGDTAMYLCATSSGEGDGELFFGEGSRLTVL.

This clonotype was recorded at least ten times. The rearrangement joins TRBV12-3 or TRBV12-4 to TRBJ2-7; tentative D call: TRBD2 (6 bases). V lost 2 bases to trimming and J lost 4 bases, with 24 bases between them. This CDR3 contains 18 residues. CDR3 DNA sequence: TGTGCCAGCAGTTTACGCGCCCTTATGGATCGAGGGACTTACGAGCAGTACTTC. Translation gives CASSLRALMDRGTYEQYF.

In its sample, this clonotype was seen a few times. The rearrangement links TRBV9 to TRBJ2-1; TRBD2 aligns across 11 bases. This CDR3 has 16 residues. Germline CDR1 and CDR2: SGDLS and YYNGEE. V was clipped by 3 bases and J by 4 bases; unmatched bases: 6. The CDR3 loop is CASSATSGEGYNEQFF. In DNA form, the CDR3 reads TGTGCCAGCAGCGCGACTAGCGGGGAAGGGTACAATGAGCAGTTCTTC. Based on the CDR3 plus reference TRBV9 and TRBJ2-1, the full variable domain is DSGVTQTPKHLITATGQRVTLRCSPRSGDLSVYWYQQSLDQGLQFLIQYYNGEERAKGNILERFSAQQFPDLHSELNLSSLELGDSALYFCASSATSGEGYNEQFFGPGTRLTVL.

V usage is TRBV10-3 and J usage is TRBJ1-1; a possible D gene is TRBD1 (5 bases). Germline CDR1 ENHRY, CDR2 SYGVKD. V was clipped by 0 bases and J by 6 bases, with 14 bases between them. This CDR3 spans 15 amino acids. CDR3 loop: CAISESTGPVAEAFF. CDR3 sequence (DNA): TGTGCCATCAGTGAGTCGACGGGGCCGGTCGCTGAAGCTTTCTTT.

The chain couples TRBV7-3 to TRBJ2-2; no definite D call. The CDR3 runs to 12 residues. Germline V gene sequence: CDR1 SGHTA, CDR2 FQGTGA. With 5 bases removed from V and 7 bases from J, the gap between germline ends came to 8 bases. The CDR3 DNA is TGTGCCAGCAGCCAGCTCGGCGGGGAGCTGTTTTTT. It specifies CASSQLGGELFF.

Worth noting for this clonotype: Mismatch with germline at one junction end may stem from a read error. The rearrangement joins TRBV5-1 to TRBJ2-6; no reliable D call. Germline-derived CDR1 and CDR2 are SGHRS and YFSETQ. CDR3 size: 14 residues. CDR3 bases: TGTGCCAGCAGTCTCCCCTCTGGGGCCAACGTCCTGACTTTC. It yields the protein CASSLPSGANVLTF.

This clonotype was counted between two and nine times. The V call is TRBV18, the J call TRBJ1-2; 8 positions agree with TRBD1. From germline, CDR1 is KGHSH and CDR2 LQKENI. V lost 2 bases, J lost 6 bases, and 8 bases stayed unmatched. The CDR3 contains 15 residues. The DNA of the CDR3 is TGTGCCAGCTCACCAAACGACAGGGGCTGGGATGGCTACACCTTC. Amino acids: CASSPNDRGWDGYTF.

The CDR3: CASSEGTGATDTQYF. The CDR3 bases are TGTGCCAGCAGTGAGGGAACAGGGGCCACAGATACGCAGTATTTT. The chain combines TRBV6-1 with TRBJ2-3, with 7 bases that match TRBD1. The CDR3 is 15 amino acids. Trimming removed 3 bases from V and 2 bases from J; junction bases left unmatched: 5. Germline lookup yields CDR1 MNHNS and CDR2 SASEGT.

This sequence joins TRBV5-1 and TRBJ2-4, with unresolved D. From germline, CDR1 is SGHRS and CDR2 YFSETQ. The CDR3 is 15 residues long. The ends were cut back, 0 bases at V and 1 base at J, with 8 bases in the middle. CDR3 residues: CASSLGQSAKNIQYF. In DNA, the CDR3 is TGCGCCAGCAGCTTGGGGCAATCCGCCAAAAACATTCAGTACTTC.

This clonotype was counted at least ten times. CDR3 amino acids: CSARNTEAFF. CDR3 DNA sequence: TGCAGTGCTAGGAACACTGAAGCTTTCTTT. The V and J genes are TRBV20-1 and TRBJ1-1; no reliable D call. Trimming took off 3 bases at V and 1 base at J, with 0 bases between the two ends. The CDR3 has 10 residues. Germline V gene sequence: CDR1 DFQATT, CDR2 SNEGSKA (reference sequence).

This clonotype was recorded at least ten times. This chain connects TRBV5-1 to TRBJ2-3, with TRBD1 matching over 7 bases. The CDR3 covers 13 residues. Per germline, CDR1 SGHRS and CDR2 YFSETQ. Trimming took 4 bases from V and 5 from J; bases not matched to a gene: 4. CDR3 nucleotide sequence: TGCGCCAGCAGCCCTAGGACAGGAGATACGCAGTATTTT. Residues: CASSPRTGDTQYF.

This clonotype was seen once. The rearrangement joins TRBV6-2 or TRBV6-3 to TRBJ2-1; TRBD2 matches 10 bases. This CDR3 has 17 amino acids. Germline-derived CDR1 and CDR2 are MNHEY and SVGEGT. Germline trimming cut 5 bases from V and 2 bases from J; bases unmatched to any gene: 9. CDR3 coding DNA: TGTGCCAGCAGTCCCTTTTGGACTAGCGGAACCTACAATGAGCAGTTCTTC. Translation gives CASSPFWTSGTYNEQFF.